This T cell receptor (beta chain) was sequenced in a study of tumor and adjacent non-tumor tissue in lung cancer. Findings and caveats of the study: Tumor tissue had significantly higher TCR diversity than normal lung.

No cell sorting was done before RNA was extracted from the tissue. Distant lung tissue was collected more than 3 cm away from the tumor edge. Three rounds of nested PCR, following a modified ARM-PCR protocol, produced the TCRbeta library. TCRdb re-called the multiplex PCR reads with MiXCR, one entry per CDR3 protein. The sample has some 100,000 distinct CDR3 sequences, 75% to 85% seen once. Losses at the gene ends were 8 bases for V and 1 base for J; bases not matched to a gene: 0. The CDR3 totals 14 residues. This clonotype was recorded at least ten times. Its antigen remains unidentified. The source of this sequence is a man in his sixties with small cell lung cancer. The chain combines TRBV12-3 or TRBV12-4 with TRBJ2-6, with TRBD1 matching over 9 bases. The sample consisted of distant non-tumor lung tissue. DNA for the CDR3: TGTGCCAGCGGGACAGGGTCTGGGGCCAACGTCCTGACTTTC. Translating gives CASGTGSGANVLTF.